Below, one T cell receptor beta chain is given with its context. The V gene end was trimmed by 6 bases and the J gene end by 9 bases; junction bases not matched to a gene: 14. CDR3 length equals 15 residues. CDR1 is SGHRS, CDR2 YFSETQ, per germline. These data belong to a study of identical twins. It was template switching that added a universal primer site, and there were unique molecular identifiers on the cDNA. MiXCR was run by TCRdb on the 5' RACE reads, yielding one entry per CDR3 protein. The sample holds about 730,000 distinct CDR3 sequences; around 20% are singletons and the top ten take approximately 4.5%. Separately, the same data were catalogued under a study of T cells expressing NK-cell markers. That report adds: Each TCR beta repertoire originated in sorted T cells that were CD3+CD56+NKG2C+, CD3+CD56+NKG2C- or CD3+CD56-NKG2C+. Each of over 5 donors carried dominant NKG2C+ clonotypes accounting for about 1.0-7.0% of CD8+ T cells. Questions lingered over whether expanded NKG2C+ T cell clones were HCMV-specific.

Material for sequencing was PBMCs. The receptor's source is a woman between 18 and 30 years old in good health. The chain couples TRBV5-1 to TRBJ2-4, with 8 bases lining up with TRBD1. CDR3 DNA sequence: TGCGCCAGCACAACCACCCCAGGGGGCGCGAGCATTCAGTACTTC. Translating gives CASTTTPGGASIQYF.